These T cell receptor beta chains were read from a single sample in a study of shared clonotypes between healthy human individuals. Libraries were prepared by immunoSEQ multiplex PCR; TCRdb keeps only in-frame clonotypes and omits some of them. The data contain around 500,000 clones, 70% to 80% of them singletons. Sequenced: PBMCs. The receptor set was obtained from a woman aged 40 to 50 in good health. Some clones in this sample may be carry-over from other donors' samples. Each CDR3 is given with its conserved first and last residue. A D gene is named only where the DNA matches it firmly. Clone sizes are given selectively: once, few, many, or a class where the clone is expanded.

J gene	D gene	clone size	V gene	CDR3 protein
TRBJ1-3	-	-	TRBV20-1	CSATQPNTIYF
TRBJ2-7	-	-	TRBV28	CASTETANLEQYF
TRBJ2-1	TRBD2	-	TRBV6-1	CASSGGTSGNNEQFF
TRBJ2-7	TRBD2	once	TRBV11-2	CASSRRGLAGDAKEQYF
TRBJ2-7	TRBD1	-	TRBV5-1	CASSVGQSYEQYF
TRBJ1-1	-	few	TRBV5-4	CASSLRKEMNTEAFF
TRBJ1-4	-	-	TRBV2	CASSEWGPTNEKLFF
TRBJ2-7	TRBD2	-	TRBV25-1	CASSDGAGDSYEQYF
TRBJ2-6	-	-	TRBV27	CASTLVGSGANVLTF
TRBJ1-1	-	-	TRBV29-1	CSVDGVNTEAFF
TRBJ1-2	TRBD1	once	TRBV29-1	CSVEDRSQGARGYTF
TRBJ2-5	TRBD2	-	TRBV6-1	CASLAEQETQYF
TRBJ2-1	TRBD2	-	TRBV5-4	CASSMIAGGSNDEQFF
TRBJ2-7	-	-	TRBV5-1	CASSGQPPLYEQYF
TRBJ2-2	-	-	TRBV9	CASSVGDTNTGELFF
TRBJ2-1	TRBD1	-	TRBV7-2	CASSPRQGYNEQFF
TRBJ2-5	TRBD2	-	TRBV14	CASSQDLAGAPETQYF
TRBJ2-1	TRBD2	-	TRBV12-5	CASRASGSYNEQFF
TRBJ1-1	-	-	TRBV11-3	CASSLFGNTEAFF
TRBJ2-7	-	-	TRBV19	CASSIVPTTGREQYF
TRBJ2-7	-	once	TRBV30	CAWSVGGEQYF
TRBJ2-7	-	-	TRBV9	CASSVAGAAEQYF
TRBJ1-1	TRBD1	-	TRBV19	CASSISRTGVTEAFF
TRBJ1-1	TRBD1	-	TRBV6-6	CASSLGTGVEDTEAFF
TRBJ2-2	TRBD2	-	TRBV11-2	CASGLLAGVVSGELFF
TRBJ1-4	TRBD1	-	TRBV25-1	CASEDRDNEKLFF
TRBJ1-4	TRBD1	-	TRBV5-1	CASSLDRGIRGEKLFF
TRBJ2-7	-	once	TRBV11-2	CASSLDFRYEQYF
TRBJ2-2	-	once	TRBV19	CASTGTATSWSTGELFF
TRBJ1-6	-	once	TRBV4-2	CASSQAPGVLGSPLHF
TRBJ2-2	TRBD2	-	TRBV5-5	CASTAGSNTGELFF
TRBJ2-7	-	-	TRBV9	CASSPRGVEEQYF
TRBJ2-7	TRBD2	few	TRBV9	CASSVSSGTYEQYF
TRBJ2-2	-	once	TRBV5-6	CASSLGPRETGELFF
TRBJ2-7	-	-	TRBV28	CASSPQRQVLDEQYF
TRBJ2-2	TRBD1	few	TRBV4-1	CASSQWTGANTGELFF
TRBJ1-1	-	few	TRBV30	CAWSEGEGRNTEAFF
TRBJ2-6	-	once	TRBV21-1	CASSLQVSGANVLTF
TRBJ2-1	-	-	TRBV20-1	CSATRTEQFF
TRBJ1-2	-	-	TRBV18	CASSPLGSLLDSHGYTF
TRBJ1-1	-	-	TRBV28	CASSFKILKRAENTEAFF
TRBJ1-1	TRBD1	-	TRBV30	CAWSPDREAEAFF
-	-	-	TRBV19	CASSIGRYAYEQYF
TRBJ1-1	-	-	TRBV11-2	CASSLRTGGTEAFF
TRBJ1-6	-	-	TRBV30	CAWATQAATPLHF
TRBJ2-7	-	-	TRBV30	CAWSWPGAAYEQYF
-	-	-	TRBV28	CASSLRNYEQYF
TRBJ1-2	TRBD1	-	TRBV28	CASSSGGTNYGYTF
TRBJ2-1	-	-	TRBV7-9	CASSPLSPSEQFF
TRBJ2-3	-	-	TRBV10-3	CAISEGRPDTDTQYF
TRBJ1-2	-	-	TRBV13	CASSSYQRPNYGYTF
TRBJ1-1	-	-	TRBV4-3	CASSSSPGVNTEAFF
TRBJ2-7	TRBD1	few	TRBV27	CASGVRQGPYEQYF